This TCR beta chain stems from a study of T cell repertoires in cytomegalovirus infection (dated by TCRdb to between 2018 and 2020). For context, the study as a whole: The peptide stimulations were aimed at well-studied HLA-B-restricted epitopes as well as recently identified HLA-C-restricted CMV epitopes, whose presentation resists viral immunomodulation. Donor HLA type was relevant to the analysis, as public TCR beta signatures indicated carriage of CMV infection together with the matching HLA type. The full study reports these points: In the ex vivo response, HLA-C-restricted CMV-specific TCR beta clonotypes were dominant, and in two of eight donors the single most frequent clonotype came from this HLA-C-restricted group. In both this cohort and an independent roughly 350-donor cohort, the cumulative frequency of public TCR beta family members distinguished carriers of CMV infection plus the relevant HLA type.

The data were produced on an Illumina HiSeq 1500. Using fastp at Q25 and MiXCR, TCRdb reprocessed the public reads and kept productive beta chains. For every CDR3 protein sequence, its rows merge into one entry that carries the most common genes and DNA. Within this sample are about 570,000 distinct CDR3 sequences, with just under 40% of them counted one time only. The ten largest account for 48% of the sample. About this clonotype itself: Its antigen remains undetermined. It has no much larger one-base neighbor in the sample; base qualities were not kept.

CDR1 and CDR2 (MNHEY, SVGAGI) derive from the germline V gene. After removal of 5 bases from V and 2 bases from J, the junction retains 15 bases not matched to a gene. The CDR3, from cysteine to phenylalanine, totals 19 residues. Kept here is only the CDR3 DNA, which spans 57 bases and is read in frame from base 1. The treatment or condition label, read with the paper, signifies: in vitro stimulation with specific CMV peptide epitopes to enrich CMV-specific T cells. The rearranged segments are TRBV6-5 and TRBJ1-3; 10 junctional bases match TRBD1. This receptor was obtained from a human donor in good health (CMV status not recorded). Some clones in this sample may be carry-over from other donors' samples. The sample in question was cultured PBMCs, obtained from culture after CMV antigen stimulation. The DNA sequence is as follows: TGTGCCAGCAGTGGGATACCCCCGGGACAGGGGTTACCTGGAAACACCATATATTTT. This encodes CASSGIPPGQGLPGNTIYF.